This T cell receptor beta chain was sequenced during a study of PD-L1 blockade in urothelial cancer (dated by TCRdb to the late 2010s). A note on the overall study: Every patient began therapy at some point between 2013 and 2015 and was given atezolizumab 1,200 mg intravenously every 3 weeks. An exploratory multi-omic analysis was conducted of the somatic, immune and clinical correlates of response to PD-L1 blockade with atezolizumab in urothelial cancer. Patients had an ECOG performance status of 0 or 1 and had received between 0 and 3 prior chemotherapy regimens. Blood samples were analyzed 3 weeks after the start of treatment (second dose) and 6 weeks after the start of treatment. Durable clinical benefit was achieved by nine patients but not by the remaining 20. Pretreatment blood TCR-seq was available for around 29 patients, at least one posttreatment blood collection was obtained for some 25 patients, and tumor TCR-seq was available for some 25 patients. About 90% of the roughly 29 patients were males with bladder-origin urothelial cancer, and about 65% of the roughly 30 reported a prior smoking history. In the same patients, pretreatment tumors underwent whole exome sequencing and RNA sequencing in addition to TCR sequencing. Pretreatment tumor samples and matched peripheral blood, collected serially before and after atezolizumab treatment, underwent TCR sequencing. Blood samples gave median yields of roughly 150,000 T cells and 82,636 unique TCRs, along with a median clonality of approximately 0.084. Durable clinical benefit was defined as progression-free survival longer than 6 months, and TCR features were also tested against progression-free and overall survival.

Concerning this clone: The clone's antigen remains unknown. Base qualities are not at hand, and no much larger clone is one base apart.

Synthetic TCR analog templates were spiked into each PCR to estimate absolute template abundance from read counts. Using the immunoSEQ assay, TCRbeta CDR3 regions were amplified from genomic DNA with bias-controlled V and J gene primers. Sequencing of rearranged TCRbeta segments was done at approximately 20X coverage. Per the source publication's procedure: Clustering was used to correct sequencing errors, and CDR3s were annotated against IMGT so that V, D and J genes could be assigned. Out-of-frame and stop-codon sequences were excluded, and only productive TCRbeta rearrangements were used in downstream analyses. Clonality was calculated as one minus the Shannon entropy normalized by the log of the number of unique productive sequences. Clones differing between time points or between blood and tumor were identified by Fisher's exact test with Benjamini-Hochberg correction at adjusted p below 0.01. Entries here come from immuneACCESS through TCRdb and include only in-frame sequences with V and J called. Some clones fail to appear in such tables; in the studies checked, an unresolved V gene covers under half of the shortfall, and the cause of the remainder is unknown. That table supplies the V and J calls and clone size; D and trimming were determined from the DNA. The sample table contains 40,000 to 55,000 clones; only one count was recorded for roughly 84% of them. The ten top clones hold about 5.8% of the sample.

The research as a whole found: A pretreatment peripheral blood TCR clonality below the median was linked to improved progression-free and overall survival. Small sample size (n ≈ 27) and many exploratory analyses mean the results are intended to be hypothesis-generating. Among patients with durable benefit, tumor-associated TCR clones showed greater expansion in peripheral blood 3 weeks after treatment started (n ≈ 23, p = 0.022).

A cohort of 25 to 30 patients with locally advanced or metastatic urothelial carcinoma, treated at Memorial Sloan Kettering on a trial protocol, was included. Peripheral blood mononuclear cells were collected pretreatment and during treatment, at between 1 and 8 total time points per patient. The Qiagen DNeasy Blood extraction kit was used to purify genomic DNA from total PBMCs and tumor samples. PBMCs were collected pretreatment and during treatment, and were isolated and stored as previously described. V and J are truncated by 3 bases and 0 bases respectively, leaving an intervening sequence of 27 bases. Via the germline V gene, CDR1 is MDHEN and CDR2 SYDVKM. Inclusive of the bounding cysteine and phenylalanine, the CDR3 is 21 residues long. Of the read, only the CDR3 DNA is kept; its 63 bases are in frame from base 1.

The V and J genes are TRBV28 and TRBJ1-3, with TRBD1 perhaps the D gene, on 5 matching bases. The sample here was PBMCs, taken around atezolizumab (anti-PD-L1) treatment. The receptor was derived from a man aged 40-49 years with urothelial cancer. The bases are TGTGCCAGCAGTTTGCTCGGATTGGGGCAGGCCGCGTATGTCTCTGGAAACACCATATATTTT. The resulting protein is CASSLLGLGQAAYVSGNTIYF.